Listed here are 12 T cell receptor beta chains from one sample, sequenced in a study of blood T cell repertoires in COVID-19. This table comes from immunoSEQ multiplex PCR, and its TCRdb copy is limited to in-frame clones, with some not included. The sample yields hundreds of thousands of clones, 87% seen once. Sequenced material: peripheral blood. The receptors were sampled from a man between 18 and 35 years old with active or convalescent COVID-19.

The rearrangement joins TRBV19 to TRBJ2-1; D is perhaps TRBD1 (5 bases). The germline CDR1 and CDR2 sequences are LNHDA and SQIVND (reference sequence). This CDR3 spans 13 amino acids. Trimming shortened V by 4 bases and J by 2 bases, and 6 bases separated the two germline ends. DNA of the CDR3: TGTGCCAGTAGTACACAGGCCTACAATGAGCAGTTCTTC. It is translated as CASSTQAYNEQFF.

The gene calls are TRBV6-2 or TRBV6-3 and TRBJ1-5, with 9 bases identical to TRBD1. Germline trimming cut 2 bases from V and 6 bases from J; bases unmatched to any gene: 2. Germline V gene data show CDR1 as MNHEY and CDR2 as SVGEGT. The CDR3 covers 14 residues. CDR3: CASSYETGGQPQHF. CDR3 bases: TGTGCCAGCAGTTACGAGACAGGGGGTCAGCCCCAGCATTTT.

This clone was detected a few times. The chain links TRBV24-1 to TRBJ2-3; 10 bases are shared with TRBD2. In germline, CDR1 is KGHDR, CDR2 SFDVKD. Trimming cost V 2 bases and J 2 bases; bases outside gene matches: 3. The CDR3 covers 16 residues. The CDR3 region is CATSDSLAGPTDTQYF. The CDR3 nucleotides read TGTGCCACCAGTGATTCACTAGCGGGGCCCACAGATACGCAGTATTTT.

The chain recombines TRBV7-4 with TRBJ1-4; D unclear. Trimming took off 3 bases at V and 0 bases at J, with 14 bases between the two ends. Germline V lookup: CDR1 SGHVT, CDR2 SQSDAQ. This CDR3 comprises 17 residues. CDR3 sequence: CASSFALTNATNEKLFF. CDR3 DNA: TGTGCCAGCAGCTTTGCTCTGACAAATGCAACTAATGAAAAACTGTTTTTT.

This sequence joins TRBV15 and TRBJ2-1; 7 bases map to TRBD1. V lost 3 bases to trimming and J lost 4 bases; unmatched junction nucleotides: 3. Germline CDR1 and CDR2: LNHNV and YYDKDF (reference sequence). This CDR3 contains 14 residues. This CDR3 reads CATSSRGPYNEQFF. Here the CDR3 DNA reads TGTGCCACCAGCAGTAGGGGGCCATACAATGAGCAGTTCTTC.

The chain carries TRBV11-2 and TRBJ2-1, with a tentative D call TRBD2 (6 bases). CDR3 length equals 12 residues. V lost 1 base and J lost 8, with 6 bases in between. Per the germline V gene, CDR1 is SGHAT and CDR2 is FQNNGV. CDR3 amino acids: CASSLGRDEQFF. CDR3 nucleotides: TGTGCCAGCAGCTTAGGGAGGGATGAGCAGTTCTTC.

In its sample, this clone was seen once. This rearrangement joins TRBV29-1 to TRBJ2-7, with a tentative D call TRBD2 (6 bases). The germline V gene encodes CDR1 SQVTM and CDR2 ANQGSEA. The CDR3 runs to 12 residues. The V end lost 6 bases, the J end lost 2 bases, and 11 bases lay between the germline ends. The CDR3 DNA is TGCAGCGTCAGGAGGGGAACCTACGAGCAGTACTTC. Encoded protein: CSVRRGTYEQYF.

The V and J genes are TRBV3-1 (or the pseudogene TRBV3-2) and TRBJ2-3; D might be TRBD2 (6 bases). Germline V lookup: CDR1 LGHDT, CDR2 YNNKEL (reference sequence). CDR3 size: 17 residues. Trimming shortened V by 0 bases and J by 6 bases, and 19 bases separated the two germline ends. The CDR3 is CASSQDFVGGGLDTQYF. The CDR3 DNA follows: TGTGCCAGCAGCCAAGATTTCGTCGGGGGAGGCCTCGATACGCAGTATTTT.

This clone was observed once. The chain uses TRBV4-2 and TRBJ2-1; 8 nucleotides match TRBD2. V was clipped by 0 bases and J by 6 bases; unmatched bases: 4. This CDR3 comprises 15 residues. CDR1 and CDR2 from the germline V gene are LGHNA and YNFKEQ. CDR3 in amino acids: CASSQDPGTSNEQFF. CDR3 nucleotides: TGTGCCAGCAGCCAAGATCCCGGGACTAGCAATGAGCAGTTCTTC.

About this clone: One end of the junction is discordant with germline, which a read error may explain. The chain employs TRBV5-1 and TRBJ2-7; 8 bases align to TRBD2. The CDR3 runs to 16 residues. Germline CDR1 is SGHRS and CDR2 is YFSETQ. The CDR3 loop reads CTSSLRLTGGSYEQYF. In DNA, the CDR3 is TGCACCAGCAGCTTGAGGCTAACGGGGGGGTCCTACGAGCAGTACTTC.

This clone has a handful of counts. V usage is TRBV27 and J usage is TRBJ1-5; D gene unclear. The CDR3 sequence is 16 residues long. Germline assignment: CDR1 MNHEY and CDR2 SMNVEV (reference sequence). V lost 6 bases to trimming and J lost 0 bases, with 15 bases between them. CDR3 bases: TGTGCCAGCAGGGAAAACTGGGCGGGTAGCAATCAGCCCCAGCATTTT. It codes for CASRENWAGSNQPQHF.

V and J are TRBV18 and TRBJ1-6; no clear D gene. The CDR3 consists of 13 residues. V gave up 2 bases and J gave up 7 bases, with 6 bases separating them. Germline V gene data show CDR1 as KGHSH and CDR2 as LQKENI. The CDR3 region has the DNA TGTGCCAGCTCACCAGCGGAGAATTCACCCCTCCACTTT. Translated, it gives CASSPAENSPLHF.